The present T cell receptor beta chain was sequenced within a study of blood T cell repertoires in COVID-19. Sequenced by immunoSEQ multiplex PCR; TCRdb stores in-frame clones only, minus some. The sample includes fewer than 120,000 clones, roughly 79% of them seen just once. Germline values: CDR1 KGHSH, CDR2 LQKENI. With V trimmed by 5 bases and J by 5 bases, 6 bases remained unmatched. The CDR3 is 14 amino acids. This clone appeared a few times. Sequencing used peripheral blood. The TCR was taken from a woman older than 75 with active or convalescent COVID-19. The rearrangement uses TRBV18 and TRBJ2-7; TRBD2 agrees at 10 bases. The CDR3 protein is CASSVLAGRDEQYF. Here the CDR3 DNA reads TGTGCCAGCTCAGTACTAGCGGGAAGGGACGAGCAGTACTTC.